The clone carrying this T cell receptor beta chain has a single count. The sample comes from a study of blood T cell repertoires in COVID-19. Overall study context: Collection of acute and convalescent COVID-19 samples took place in the United States, Italy and Spain. PBMCs, B-cell-depleted T cells, or T cells provided the cDNA or gDNA that made up the material.

CDR1 is DFQATT, CDR2 SNEGSKA, per germline (reference sequence). CDR3 length: 14 amino acids. J lost 7 bases, V lost 6 bases, and 13 bases had no gene match. As handled by the study authors: Amplification of reference gene primers provided the estimated nucleated cell counts. Libraries were prepared by immunoSEQ multiplex PCR; TCRdb keeps only in-frame clonotypes and omits some of them. Clonal size and the V and J genes are those of that table, whereas D and trimming came from the DNA. The sample lists around 130,000 clones, approximately 84% occurring once. Sequenced: peripheral blood. This chain joins TRBV20-1 and TRBJ2-7; 9 positions match TRBD2. This TCR was recovered from a human donor in a cohort sampled during active COVID-19. CDR3 amino acids: CSASFPQAGGEQYF. The DNA for the CDR3 is TGCAGTGCGAGTTTTCCCCAAGCGGGGGGAGAGCAGTACTTC.